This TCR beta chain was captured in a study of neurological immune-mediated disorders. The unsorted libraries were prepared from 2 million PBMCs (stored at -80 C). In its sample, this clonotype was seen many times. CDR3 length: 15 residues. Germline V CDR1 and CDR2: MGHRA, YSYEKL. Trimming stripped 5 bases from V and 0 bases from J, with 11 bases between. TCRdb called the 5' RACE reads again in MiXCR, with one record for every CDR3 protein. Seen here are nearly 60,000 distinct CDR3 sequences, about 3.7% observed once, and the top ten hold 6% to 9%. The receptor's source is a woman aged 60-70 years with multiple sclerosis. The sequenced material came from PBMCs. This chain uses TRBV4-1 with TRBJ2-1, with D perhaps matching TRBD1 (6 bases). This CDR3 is CASSSGQPSYNEQFF. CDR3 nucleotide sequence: TGCGCCAGCAGCTCCGGACAGCCCTCCTACAATGAGCAGTTCTTC.